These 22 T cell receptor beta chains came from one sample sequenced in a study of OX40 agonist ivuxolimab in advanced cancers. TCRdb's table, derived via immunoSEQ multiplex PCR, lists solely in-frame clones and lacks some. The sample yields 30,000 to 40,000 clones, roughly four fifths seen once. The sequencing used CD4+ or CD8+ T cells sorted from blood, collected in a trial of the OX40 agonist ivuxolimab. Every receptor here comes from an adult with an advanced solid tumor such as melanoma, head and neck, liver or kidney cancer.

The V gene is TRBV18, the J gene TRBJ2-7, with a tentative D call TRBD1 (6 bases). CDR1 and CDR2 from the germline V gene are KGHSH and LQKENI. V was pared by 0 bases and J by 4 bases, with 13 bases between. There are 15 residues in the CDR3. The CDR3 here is CASSPPQGPRYEQYF. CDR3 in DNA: TGTGCCAGCTCACCACCGCAGGGGCCCAGATACGAGCAGTACTTC.

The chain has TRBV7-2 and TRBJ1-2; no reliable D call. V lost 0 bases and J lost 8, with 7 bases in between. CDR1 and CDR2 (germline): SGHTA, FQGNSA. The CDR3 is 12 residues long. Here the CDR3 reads CASSLAREGYTF. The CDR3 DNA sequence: TGTGCCAGCAGCTTAGCCCGGGAAGGCTACACCTTC.

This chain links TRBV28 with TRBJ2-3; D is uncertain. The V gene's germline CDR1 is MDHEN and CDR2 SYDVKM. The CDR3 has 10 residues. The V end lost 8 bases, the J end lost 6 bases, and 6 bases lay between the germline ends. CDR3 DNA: TGTGCCAGCGGCCGGGATACGCAGTATTTT. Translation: CASGRDTQYF.

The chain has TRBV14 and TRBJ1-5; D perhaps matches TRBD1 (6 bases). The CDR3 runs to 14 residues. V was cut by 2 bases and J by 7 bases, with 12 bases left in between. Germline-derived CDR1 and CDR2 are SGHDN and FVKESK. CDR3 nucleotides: TGTGCCAGCAGCCAAACAGGGATGGGGCAGCCCCAGCATTTT. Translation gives CASSQTGMGQPQHF.

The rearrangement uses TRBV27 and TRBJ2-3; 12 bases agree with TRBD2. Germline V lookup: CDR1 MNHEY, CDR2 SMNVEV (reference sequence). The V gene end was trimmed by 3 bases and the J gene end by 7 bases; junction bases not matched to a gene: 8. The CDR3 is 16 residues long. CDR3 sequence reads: CASSLEASGRGNTQYF. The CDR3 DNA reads TGTGCCAGCAGTTTGGAGGCTAGCGGGAGGGGGAATACGCAGTATTTT.

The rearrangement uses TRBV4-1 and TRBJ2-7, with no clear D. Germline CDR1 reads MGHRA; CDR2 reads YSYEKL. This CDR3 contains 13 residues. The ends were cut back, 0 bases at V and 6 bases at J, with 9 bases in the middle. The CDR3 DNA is TGCGCCAGCAGCCAAGATGGTGAGAGCGAGCAGTACTTC. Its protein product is CASSQDGESEQYF.

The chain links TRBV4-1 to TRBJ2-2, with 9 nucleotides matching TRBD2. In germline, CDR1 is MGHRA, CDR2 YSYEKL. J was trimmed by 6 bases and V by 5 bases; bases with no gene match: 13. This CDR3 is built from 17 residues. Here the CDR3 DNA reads TGCGCCAGCAGCTCGGTCTCGGGACTAGCTAATCCCGGGGAGCTGTTTTTT. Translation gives CASSSVSGLANPGELFF.

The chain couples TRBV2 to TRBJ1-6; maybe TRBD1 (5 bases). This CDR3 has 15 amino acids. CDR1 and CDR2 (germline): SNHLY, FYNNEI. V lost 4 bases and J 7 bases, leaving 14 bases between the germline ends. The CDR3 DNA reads TGTGCCAGCAGTGTGGGGCAGGGTCGGAATTCACCCCTCCACTTT. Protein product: CASSVGQGRNSPLHF.

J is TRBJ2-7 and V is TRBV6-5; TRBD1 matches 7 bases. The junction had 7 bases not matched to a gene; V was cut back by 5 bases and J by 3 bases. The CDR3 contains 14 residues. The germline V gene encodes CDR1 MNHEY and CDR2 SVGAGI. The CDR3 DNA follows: TGTGCCAGCAGTCCGACGACAGGGTACTACGAGCAGTACTTC. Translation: CASSPTTGYYEQYF.

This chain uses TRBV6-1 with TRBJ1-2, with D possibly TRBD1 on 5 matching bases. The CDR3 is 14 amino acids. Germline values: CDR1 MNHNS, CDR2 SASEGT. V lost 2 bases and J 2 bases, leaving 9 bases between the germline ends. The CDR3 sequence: CASSETGGNYGYTF. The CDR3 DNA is TGTGCCAGCAGTGAAACGGGGGGGAACTATGGCTACACCTTC.

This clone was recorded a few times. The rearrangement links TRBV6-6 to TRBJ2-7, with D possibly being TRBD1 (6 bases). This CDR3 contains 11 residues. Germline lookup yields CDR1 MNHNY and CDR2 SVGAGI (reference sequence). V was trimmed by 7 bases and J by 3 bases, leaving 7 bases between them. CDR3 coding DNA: TGTGCCAGCAAACAGGGCTACGAGCAGTACTTC. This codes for CASKQGYEQYF.

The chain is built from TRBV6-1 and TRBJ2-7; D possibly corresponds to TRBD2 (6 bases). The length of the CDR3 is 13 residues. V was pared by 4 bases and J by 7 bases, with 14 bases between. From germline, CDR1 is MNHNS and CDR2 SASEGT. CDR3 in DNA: TGTGCCAGCAGTGGGCAGGGAGGCTGGGAGCAGTACTTC. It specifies CASSGQGGWEQYF.

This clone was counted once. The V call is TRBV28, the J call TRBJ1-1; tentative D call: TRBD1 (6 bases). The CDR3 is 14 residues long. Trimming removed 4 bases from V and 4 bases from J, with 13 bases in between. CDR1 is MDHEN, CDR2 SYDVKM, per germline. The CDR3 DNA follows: TGTGCCAGCAGTTCGGGGGCGAAGGGCACTGAAGCTTTCTTT. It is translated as CASSSGAKGTEAFF.

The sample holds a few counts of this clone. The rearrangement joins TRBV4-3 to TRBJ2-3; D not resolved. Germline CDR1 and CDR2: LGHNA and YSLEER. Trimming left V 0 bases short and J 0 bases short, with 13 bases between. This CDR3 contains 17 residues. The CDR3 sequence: CASSQDGLSASTDTQYF. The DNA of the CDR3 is TGCGCCAGCAGCCAAGATGGTCTCTCAGCTAGCACAGATACGCAGTATTTT.

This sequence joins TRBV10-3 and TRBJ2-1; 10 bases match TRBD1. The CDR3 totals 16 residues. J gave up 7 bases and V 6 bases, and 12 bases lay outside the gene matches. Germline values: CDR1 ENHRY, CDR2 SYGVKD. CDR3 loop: CAIRRLTGQGPNEQFF. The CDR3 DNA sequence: TGTGCCATCAGGCGACTGACGGGACAGGGGCCTAATGAGCAGTTCTTC.

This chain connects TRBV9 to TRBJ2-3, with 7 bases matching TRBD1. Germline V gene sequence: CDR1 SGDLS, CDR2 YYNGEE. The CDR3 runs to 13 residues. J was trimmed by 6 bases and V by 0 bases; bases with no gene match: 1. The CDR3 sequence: CASSVVDRDTQYF. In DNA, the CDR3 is TGTGCCAGCAGCGTAGTGGACAGGGATACGCAGTATTTT.

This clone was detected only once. CDR3 residues: CASSLDRGRELFF. CDR3 sequence (DNA): TGTGCCAGCAGCCTTGACAGGGGCCGGGAGCTGTTTTTT. The V and J genes are TRBV7-2 and TRBJ2-2; TRBD1 aligns across 8 bases. Germline lookup yields CDR1 SGHTA and CDR2 FQGNSA. The CDR3 consists of 13 residues. With V trimmed by 5 bases and J by 9 bases, 5 bases remained unmatched.

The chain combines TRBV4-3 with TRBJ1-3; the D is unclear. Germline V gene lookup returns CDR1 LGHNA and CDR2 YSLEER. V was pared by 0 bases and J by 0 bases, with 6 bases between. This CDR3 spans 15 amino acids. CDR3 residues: CASSQDRSSGNTIYF. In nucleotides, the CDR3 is TGCGCCAGCAGCCAAGACCGGAGCTCTGGAAACACCATATATTTT.

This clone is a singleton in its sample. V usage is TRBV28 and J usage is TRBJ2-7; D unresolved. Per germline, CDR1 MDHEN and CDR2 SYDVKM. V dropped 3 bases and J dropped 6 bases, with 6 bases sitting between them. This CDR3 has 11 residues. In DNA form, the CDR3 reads TGTGCCAGCAGTTTTAAGAGCGAGCAGTACTTC. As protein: CASSFKSEQYF.

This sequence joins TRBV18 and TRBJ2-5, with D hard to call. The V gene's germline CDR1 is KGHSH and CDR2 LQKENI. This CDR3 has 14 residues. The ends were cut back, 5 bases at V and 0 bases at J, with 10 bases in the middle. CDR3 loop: CASSRVGNQETQYF. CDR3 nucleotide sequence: TGTGCCAGCTCAAGAGTGGGAAACCAAGAGACCCAGTACTTC. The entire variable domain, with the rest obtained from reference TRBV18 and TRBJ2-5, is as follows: NAGVMQNPRHLVRRRGQEARLRCSPMKGHSHVYWYRQLPEEGLKFMVYLQKENIIDESGMPKERFSAEFPKEGPSILRIQQVVRGDSAAYFCASSRVGNQETQYFGPGTRLLVL.

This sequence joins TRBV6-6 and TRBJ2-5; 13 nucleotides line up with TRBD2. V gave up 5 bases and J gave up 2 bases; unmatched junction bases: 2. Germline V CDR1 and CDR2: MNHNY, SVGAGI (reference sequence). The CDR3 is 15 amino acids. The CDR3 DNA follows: TGTGCCAGCAGTCGGACTAGCGGGGGACAAGAGACCCAGTACTTC. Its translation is CASSRTSGGQETQYF.

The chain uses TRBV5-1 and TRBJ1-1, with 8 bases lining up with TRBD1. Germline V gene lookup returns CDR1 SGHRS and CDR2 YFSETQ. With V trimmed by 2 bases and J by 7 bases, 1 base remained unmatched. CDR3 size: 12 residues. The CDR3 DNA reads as TGCGCCAGCAGCTTAGACAGGGGTGAAGCTTTCTTT. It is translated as CASSLDRGEAFF.